These 19 T cell receptor beta chains were sequenced from one sample in a study of blood T cells in healthy people across ages. A second PCR of about 6 to 11 cycles used a sample-barcoded 5' primer and a J-beta primer mix. TCRdb re-analysed the 5' RACE reads in MiXCR, keeping a single row per CDR3 protein. The sample consists of under 850,000 distinct CDR3 sequences, approximately 35% of them appearing once. Sequencing used blood. These receptor sequences come from a man younger than 35 in good health.

Many counts were recorded for this clonotype. The V gene is TRBV20-1, the J gene TRBJ2-3, with TRBD1 matching over 7 bases. V shed 3 bases, J shed 4 bases, and the junction held 7 bases outside the gene matches. The CDR3 is 14 amino acids. From germline, CDR1 is DFQATT and CDR2 SNEGSKA (reference sequence). The CDR3 region is CSARDRRWADTQYF. The CDR3 DNA reads TGCAGTGCTAGGGACAGGAGATGGGCAGATACGCAGTATTTT.

This clonotype was detected many times. The chain combines TRBV13 with TRBJ2-7; D remains ambiguous. Judging by the DNA end, TRBJ2-5 fits better; the J call may be wrong. CDR3 length: 14 residues. The germline V gene has CDR1 PRHDT and CDR2 FYEKMQ (reference sequence). Written as DNA, the CDR3 is TGTGCCAGCAGCTTAGTTTTCGGCGACGAGACCCAGTACTTC. Translated: CASSLVFGDETQYF.

J is TRBJ1-2 and V is TRBV7-2; D ambiguous. Germline assignment: CDR1 SGHTA and CDR2 FQGNSA. Trimming stripped 6 bases from V and 7 bases from J, with 9 bases between. The CDR3 covers 11 residues. CDR3 DNA: TGTGCCAGCAGAACTTATTTTGGCTACACCTTC. The encoded protein is CASRTYFGYTF.

The chain couples TRBV5-1 to TRBJ2-3; possibly TRBD2 for D (6 bases). Trimming took 3 bases from V and 2 from J, leaving 22 bases between them. Germline-derived CDR1 and CDR2 are SGHRS and YFSETQ. The CDR3 contains 18 residues. The CDR3 DNA sequence: TGCGCCAGCAGCTCTAATTACCAGCGGGCCAGAACCACAGATACGCAGTATTTT. Translation: CASSSNYQRARTTDTQYF. The full variable domain, in which reference TRBV5-1 and TRBJ2-3 provide the parts outside the CDR3, is KAGVTQTPRYLIKTRGQQVTLSCSPISGHRSVSWYQQTPGQGLQFLFEYFSETQRNKGNFPGRFSGRQFSNSRSEMNVSTLELGDSALYLCASSSNYQRARTTDTQYFGPGTRLTVL.

The rearrangement uses TRBV7-2 and TRBJ2-7; D may correspond to TRBD1 or TRBD2 (5 bases each). The CDR3 length is 13 residues. Between the trimmed V and J ends, which lost 6 bases and 6 bases, there was a span of 15 bases. The V gene's germline CDR1 is SGHTA and CDR2 FQGNSA. In nucleotides, the CDR3 is TGTGCCAGCAGATCCGGGACGGTCGGCGAGCAGTACTTC. Its translation: CASRSGTVGEQYF.

This clonotype showed up many times. This sequence joins TRBV7-6 and TRBJ1-5, with a weak D call TRBD1 (6 bases). Germline values: CDR1 SGHVS, CDR2 FNYEAQ. V was trimmed by 1 base and J by 2 bases, leaving 9 bases between them. The CDR3 is 15 amino acids. CDR3: CASSLVGGGNQPQHF. The CDR3 coding sequence is TGTGCCAGCAGCTTAGTAGGGGGGGGCAATCAGCCCCAGCATTTT.

The V gene is TRBV12-3 or TRBV12-4, the J gene TRBJ2-3; 8 bases line up with TRBD1. The CDR3 runs to 13 residues. After removal of 5 bases from V and 8 bases from J, the junction contained 6 bases not matched to a gene. Written as DNA, the CDR3 is TGTGCCAGCAGTGGGACAGGAGGGGTTACGCAGTATTTT. Its protein product is CASSGTGGVTQYF.

The J gene is TRBJ1-2, the V gene TRBV7-9; TRBD1 aligns across 7 bases. V dropped 2 bases and J dropped 3; count of bases not matched to a gene: 6. The CDR3 is 15 amino acids. The germline V gene has CDR1 SEHNR and CDR2 FQNEAQ (reference sequence). CDR3 region: CASSLPGGAHYGYTF. CDR3 DNA sequence: TGTGCCAGCAGCTTACCAGGGGGGGCGCACTATGGCTACACCTTC. The full variable domain, with the rest looked up from reference TRBV7-9 and TRBJ1-2, is DTGVSQNPRHKITKRGQNVTFRCDPISEHNRLYWYRQTLGQGPEFLTYFQNEAQLEKSRLLSDRFSAERPKGSFSTLEIQRTEQGDSAMYLCASSLPGGAHYGYTFGSGTRLTVV.

V is TRBV7-7 and J is TRBJ2-7, with TRBD1 identical over 7 bases. The DNA matches TRBJ2-5 better at its end, which makes the J call doubtful. Germline assignment: CDR1 SSHAT and CDR2 FNYEAQ (reference sequence). The length of the CDR3 is 15 residues. CDR3 amino acids: CASSYQQGRGETQYF. CDR3 bases: TGTGCCAGCAGCTACCAACAGGGGCGCGGAGAGACCCAGTACTTC.

This clonotype has more than one count but fewer than ten. CDR3 DNA: TGCAGCGCTGTAGCCGGGATTAAGTACGAGCAGTACTTC. It yields the protein CSAVAGIKYEQYF. This sequence joins TRBV29-1 and TRBJ2-7, with D possibly being TRBD2 (5 bases). Germline CDR1 reads SQVTM; CDR2 reads ANQGSEA. Trimming pared 7 bases from V and 4 bases from J, leaving 17 bases between. This CDR3 has 13 amino acids.

This clonotype was observed many times. The chain employs TRBV12-3 or TRBV12-4 and TRBJ2-1; 10 nucleotides line up with TRBD2. Trimming cost V 4 bases and J 15 bases; bases outside gene matches: 9. The CDR3 has 13 amino acids. The CDR3 sequence: CASSSKAGGDAFF. Written as DNA, the CDR3 is TGTGCCAGCAGTTCAAAAGCGGGGGGGGACGCGTTCTTC.

This clonotype was detected a few times. This rearrangement joins TRBV5-1 to TRBJ2-5, with D maybe TRBD1 (5 bases). The J call may be in error: the DNA end matches TRBJ2-7 better. The V gene's germline CDR1 is SGHRS and CDR2 YFSETQ. The CDR3 runs 15 residues. This chain's CDR3 is CASSPGRATTYEQYF. In nucleotides, the CDR3 is TGCGCCAGCAGCCCGGGCAGGGCCACAACCTACGAGCAGTACTTC.

Worth noting for this clonotype: The germline gene is not matched at one end of the junction; a read error may be the cause. The gene calls are TRBV3-1 and TRBJ2-3; D call uncertain. CDR3 length: 15 amino acids. CDR1 and CDR2 (germline): LGHDT, YNNKEL (reference sequence). CDR3 in amino acids: CACSPSGRSTDTQYF. DNA of the CDR3: TGTGCCTGCAGCCCGTCCGGGCGGAGCACAGATACGCAGTATTTT.

V is TRBV9 and J is TRBJ2-7, with a possible D match to TRBD1 (6 bases). V lost 2 bases, J lost 2 bases, and 17 bases lay in between. This CDR3 has 16 residues. The germline CDR1 and CDR2 sequences are SGDLS and YYNGEE. The CDR3 here is CASSVGPGHRTYEQYF. CDR3 nucleotide sequence: TGTGCCAGCAGCGTTGGGCCGGGACACCGAACCTACGAGCAGTACTTC.

V usage is TRBV20-1 and J usage is TRBJ2-5; D is perhaps TRBD2 (6 bases). CDR3 size: 13 residues. V shed 5 bases and J shed 5 bases, with 15 bases lying between them. CDR1 is DFQATT and CDR2 is SNEGSKA in the germline V gene (reference sequence). This CDR3 is CSAGGVFGETQYF. CDR3 nucleotide sequence: TGCAGTGCTGGAGGGGTTTTCGGGGAGACCCAGTACTTC.

This clonotype has more than one count but fewer than ten. The chain links TRBV4-3 to TRBJ2-2; no clear D gene. CDR3 length: 15 amino acids. The V end was cut by 0 bases, the J end by 0 bases, with 5 bases between. CDR1 and CDR2 (germline): LGHNA, YSLEER. For the CDR3, the DNA is TGCGCCAGCAGCCAAGATAGGACGAACACCGGGGAGCTGTTTTTT. This gives the protein CASSQDRTNTGELFF.

CDR3 sequence reads: CASSSLGQLNTEAFF. DNA for the CDR3: TGTGCCAGCAGTTCGCTGGGACAGCTGAACACTGAAGCTTTCTTT. The chain carries TRBV12-3 or TRBV12-4 and TRBJ1-1; 7 bases fit TRBD1. V was clipped by 4 bases and J by 0 bases; unmatched bases: 5. The CDR3 has 15 residues.

In this sample, this clonotype turned up a few times. The chain joins TRBV14 to TRBJ2-5; D is unresolved. Germline V gene sequence: CDR1 SGHDN, CDR2 FVKESK. This CDR3 region has 15 residues. Trimming took off 6 bases at V and 3 bases at J, with 17 bases between the two ends. The CDR3 protein is CASSKFGLAEETQYF. CDR3 nucleotides: TGTGCCAGCAGTAAGTTCGGGCTTGCGGAAGAGACCCAGTACTTC.

V is TRBV29-1 and J is TRBJ2-3, with D possibly TRBD2 on 6 matching bases. V was pared by 4 bases and J by 8 bases, with 13 bases between. Germline CDR1 and CDR2: SQVTM and ANQGSEA. This CDR3 region has 12 residues. The CDR3 loop is CSVVRDPATQYF. The CDR3 DNA follows: TGCAGCGTTGTGCGGGACCCAGCTACGCAGTATTTT.